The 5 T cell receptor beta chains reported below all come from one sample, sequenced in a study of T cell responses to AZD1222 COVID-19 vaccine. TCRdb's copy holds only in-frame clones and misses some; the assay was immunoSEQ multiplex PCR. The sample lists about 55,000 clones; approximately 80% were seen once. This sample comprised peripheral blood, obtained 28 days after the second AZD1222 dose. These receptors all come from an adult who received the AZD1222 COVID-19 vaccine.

This CDR3 reads CAWSGVKHWNTEAFF. As DNA, the CDR3 is TGTGCCTGGAGTGGAGTAAAGCATTGGAACACTGAAGCTTTCTTT. The J gene is TRBJ1-1, the V gene TRBV30; D is uncertain. Germline V lookup: CDR1 GTSNPN, CDR2 SVGIG (reference sequence). Trimming pared 1 base from V and 1 base from J, leaving 13 bases between. CDR3 length: 15 residues.

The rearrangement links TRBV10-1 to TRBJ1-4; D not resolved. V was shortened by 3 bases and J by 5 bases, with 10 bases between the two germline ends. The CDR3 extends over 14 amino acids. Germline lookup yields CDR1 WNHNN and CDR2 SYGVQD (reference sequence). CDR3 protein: CASSDSLSNEKLFF. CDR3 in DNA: TGCGCCAGCAGTGATAGTCTTTCGAATGAAAAACTGTTTTTT.

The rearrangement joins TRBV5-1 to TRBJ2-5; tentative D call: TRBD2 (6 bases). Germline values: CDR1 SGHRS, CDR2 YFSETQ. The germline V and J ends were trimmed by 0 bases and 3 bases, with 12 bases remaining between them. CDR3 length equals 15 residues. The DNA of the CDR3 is TGCGCCAGCAGCTTGGGAGTTGGGACTGAAGAGACCCAGTACTTC. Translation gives CASSLGVGTEETQYF.

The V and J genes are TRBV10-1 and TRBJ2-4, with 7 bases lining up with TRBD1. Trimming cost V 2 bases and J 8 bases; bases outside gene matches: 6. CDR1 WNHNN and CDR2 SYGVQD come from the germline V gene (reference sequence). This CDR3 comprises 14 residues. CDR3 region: CASSEAAGGDIQYF. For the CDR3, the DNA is TGCGCCAGCAGTGAGGCGGCAGGGGGTGACATTCAGTACTTC.

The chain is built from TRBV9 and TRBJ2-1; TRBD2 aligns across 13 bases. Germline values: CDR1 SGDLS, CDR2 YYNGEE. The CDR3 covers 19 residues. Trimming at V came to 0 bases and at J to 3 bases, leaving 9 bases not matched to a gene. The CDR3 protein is CASSVGTSGRKRGYNEQFF. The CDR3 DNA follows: TGTGCCAGCAGCGTAGGGACTAGCGGGAGAAAGCGGGGCTACAATGAGCAGTTCTTC.